This T cell receptor (beta chain) was profiled in a study of liver allograft versus peripheral blood T cells. Study details: Transplanted-liver and recipient peripheral blood T cell receptor repertoires were compared.

MiXCR was run by TCRdb on the reads, yielding one entry per CDR3 protein. The sample lists about 13,000 distinct CDR3 sequences; approximately 17% were seen once. As for this clonotype: Its target is unknown.

The study's findings and limits: In liver allografts, T cell receptor repertoires reportedly differed from the repertoires found in peripheral blood.

The CDR3 is 11 amino acids. Trimming removed 2 bases at V and 3 bases at J, with 2 bases between. Germline V gene data show CDR1 as SGHTA and CDR2 as FQGNSA. The source is a human patient who had a liver transplant. Some T cells could come from the graft donor. J is TRBJ2-7 and V is TRBV7-2; unclear D gene. For the CDR3, the DNA is TGTGCCAGCAGCTTATACTACGAGCAGTACTTC. Protein sequence: CASSLYYEQYF. Together with reference TRBV7-2 and TRBJ2-7, the CDR3 gives the full variable domain: GAGVSQSPSNKVTEKGKDVELRCDPISGHTALYWYRQSLGQGLEFLIYFQGNSAPDKSGLPSDRFSAERTGGSVSTLTIQRTQQEDSAVYLCASSLYYEQYFGPGTRLTVT.